A selection of T cell receptor beta chains follows, all from one sample in a study of T cell responses to AZD1222 COVID-19 vaccine. Some clones are missing from TCRdb's copy, which holds only in-frame ones; the method was immunoSEQ multiplex PCR. Of some 130,000 clones listed, roughly 84% were seen once; the top ten hold about 4%. Here the sequenced sample was peripheral blood, taken on day 0 of AZD1222 vaccination. The receptors shown here come from an adult in good health. CDR3s include the opening cysteine and the closing phenylalanine or tryptophan. A D gene is named only where the DNA matches it firmly. Rows give clone size only sometimes, using once, few, many, or a class for an expanded clone.

j_call v_call d_call clone_size cdr3_nt cdr3_aa
TRBJ2-7 TRBV3-1/TRBV3-2 - - TGTGCCAGCAGCCAATCCCTTGGACCCCAGTACTTC CASSQSLGPQYF
TRBJ1-5 TRBV30 TRBD1 - TGTGCCTGGAGTTCCGGGACAGGGGGAAGGAGCAATCAGCCCCAGCATTTT CAWSSGTGGRSNQPQHF
TRBJ1-3 TRBV19 - - TGTGCCAGTAGTGTTACAGGGAATGGAAACACCATATATTTT CASSVTGNGNTIYF
TRBJ2-1 TRBV30 TRBD2 - TGTGCCTTGACTAGCGGGGGGGCCTACAATGAGCAGTTCTTC CALTSGGAYNEQFF
TRBJ2-1 TRBV5-1 - - TGCGCCAGCAGCTTGCCAGAGAATGAGCAGTTCTTC CASSLPENEQFF
TRBJ1-1 TRBV5-1 TRBD1 - TGCGCCAGCAGCGGACAGGGGAACACTGAAGCTTTCTTT CASSGQGNTEAFF
TRBJ1-4 TRBV5-1 TRBD1 - TGCGCCAGCAGCTCCACAGGGGGCGGACACGAAAAACTGTTTTTT CASSSTGGGHEKLFF
TRBJ2-7 TRBV7-2 - - TGTGCCAGCAGGTTGGGGCCCTTGGGCTCCTACGAGCAGTACTTC CASRLGPLGSYEQYF
TRBJ1-3 TRBV19 - once TGTGCCAGTAGTCCCCCCGCGAGGGGAACTGGAAACACCATATATTTT CASSPPARGTGNTIYF
TRBJ1-4 TRBV30 TRBD1 - TGTGCCTGGAGCCCAGGGACAGCAACTAATGAAAAACTGTTTTTT CAWSPGTATNEKLFF
TRBJ1-5 TRBV6-1 - - TGTGCCAGCAGTGAAGCGGGGGGTCCGCATCAGCCCCAGCATTTT CASSEAGGPHQPQHF
TRBJ2-1 TRBV15 - - TGTGCCACTTCCTATCTAGACAATGAGCAGTTCTTC CATSYLDNEQFF
TRBJ2-2 TRBV6-6 - - TGTGCCAGCAGCCGAAGGGACAACAGGGAAACCACGAGGCGCACCGGGGAGCTGTTTTTT CASSRRDNRETTRRTGELFF
TRBJ2-2 TRBV11-3 TRBD1 - TGTGCCAGCAGCTCCGGGACAGCATACACCGGGGAGCTGTTTTTT CASSSGTAYTGELFF
TRBJ2-5 TRBV3-1/TRBV3-2 TRBD2 - TGTGCCAGCAGCCAAGATGCCACCCCTAGCGGGGGCCTACAAGAGACCCAGTACTTC CASSQDATPSGGLQETQYF
TRBJ2-3 TRBV5-1 - - TGCGCCAGCAGCTTGGGCATCCTGGGCACAGATACGCAGTATTTT CASSLGILGTDTQYF
TRBJ1-6 TRBV6-1 - - TGTGCCAGCAGTGACGATACCTATAATTCACCCCTCCACTTT CASSDDTYNSPLHF